This is a list of T cell receptor beta chains from one sample in a study of blood T cell repertoires in COVID-19. Repertoires were generated with immunoSEQ multiplex PCR, while TCRdb's copy carries only in-frame clones and drops some. The data contain around 220,000 clones, 70% to 85% of them singletons. Sequencing was done on a sample of peripheral blood. Source of these receptors: a woman of 80 years or more with COVID-19, enrolled during active disease. CDR3s include the opening cysteine and the closing phenylalanine or tryptophan. A D gene is named only where the DNA matches it firmly. Only part of the rows carry a size: once, few, many, or a class if the clone is expanded.

j_call: TRBJ2-5
clone_size: once
v_call: TRBV4-1
d_call: TRBD2
cdr3_aa: CASSAPGGGETQYF
cdr3_nt: TGCGCCAGCAGCGCCCCGGGAGGGGGAGAGACCCAGTACTTC

j_call: TRBJ2-2
clone_size: .
v_call: TRBV3-1/TRBV3-2
d_call: TRBD1
cdr3_aa: CASLDRGGTGELFF
cdr3_nt: TGTGCCAGCCTGGACAGGGGGGGCACCGGGGAGCTGTTTTTT

j_call: TRBJ2-1
clone_size: .
v_call: TRBV5-8
d_call: TRBD1
cdr3_aa: CASSFRGQPYNEQFF
cdr3_nt: TGTGCCAGCAGCTTCAGGGGACAGCCTTACAATGAGCAGTTCTTC

j_call: TRBJ2-1
clone_size: .
v_call: TRBV20-1
d_call: .
cdr3_aa: CSWSLNNEQFF
cdr3_nt: TGCAGTTGGAGTCTGAACAATGAGCAGTTCTTC

j_call: TRBJ1-3
clone_size: .
v_call: TRBV3-1/TRBV3-2
d_call: .
cdr3_aa: CASSQGPSKSGLGNTIYF
cdr3_nt: TGTGCCAGCAGCCAGGGCCCGAGCAAGTCTGGTCTGGGAAACACCATATATTTT

j_call: TRBJ1-6
clone_size: once
v_call: TRBV19
d_call: .
cdr3_aa: CASSILNTEAPLHF
cdr3_nt: TGTGCCAGTAGTATACTCAATACCGAGGCACCCCTCCACTTT

j_call: TRBJ2-1
clone_size: .
v_call: TRBV5-1
d_call: .
cdr3_aa: CASSPDPSADEQFF
cdr3_nt: TGCGCCAGCAGCCCCGACCCTAGTGCGGATGAGCAGTTCTTC

j_call: TRBJ2-1
clone_size: .
v_call: TRBV5-6
d_call: .
cdr3_aa: CASSLSGSYNEQFF
cdr3_nt: TGTGCCAGCAGCTTAAGCGGCTCCTACAATGAGCAGTTCTTC

j_call: TRBJ1-2
clone_size: .
v_call: TRBV6-5
d_call: .
cdr3_aa: CASSSRDTNYGYTF
cdr3_nt: TGTGCCAGCAGTTCCCGGGACACTAACTATGGCTACACCTTC

j_call: TRBJ2-3
clone_size: .
v_call: TRBV3-1/TRBV3-2
d_call: .
cdr3_aa: CASSQVGTLTDTQYF
cdr3_nt: TGTGCCAGCAGCCAAGTCGGGACTCTCACAGATACGCAGTATTTT

j_call: TRBJ1-4
clone_size: .
v_call: TRBV7-9
d_call: .
cdr3_aa: CASSRGSGEKLFF
cdr3_nt: TGTGCCAGCAGCCGGGGGAGCGGTGAAAAACTGTTTTTT

j_call: TRBJ1-6
clone_size: .
v_call: TRBV5-1
d_call: .
cdr3_aa: CASTHSAGGSPLHF
cdr3_nt: TGCGCCAGCACCCACTCGGCGGGGGGTTCACCCCTCCACTTT

j_call: TRBJ2-3
clone_size: .
v_call: TRBV7-2
d_call: .
cdr3_aa: CASSPLGATDTQYF
cdr3_nt: TGTGCCAGCAGCCCTTTAGGGGCGACAGATACGCAGTATTTT

j_call: TRBJ2-3
clone_size: .
v_call: TRBV5-1
d_call: .
cdr3_aa: CASSQGGDFTDTQYF
cdr3_nt: TGCGCCAGCAGCCAAGGGGGGGATTTCACAGATACGCAGTATTTT

j_call: TRBJ2-3
clone_size: .
v_call: TRBV2
d_call: TRBD2
cdr3_aa: CASRVLGRGTDTQYF
cdr3_nt: TGTGCCAGCAGGGTACTAGGGAGGGGCACAGATACGCAGTATTTT

j_call: TRBJ2-7
clone_size: .
v_call: TRBV18
d_call: TRBD1
cdr3_aa: CASYESGTVYEQYF
cdr3_nt: TGTGCCAGCTACGAGTCCGGGACAGTGTACGAGCAGTACTTC

j_call: TRBJ2-1
clone_size: .
v_call: TRBV7-2
d_call: TRBD1
cdr3_aa: CASSPQTGTGLFF
cdr3_nt: TGTGCCAGCAGCCCCCAAACCGGGACAGGGCTGTTCTTC

j_call: TRBJ1-6
clone_size: once
v_call: TRBV2
d_call: TRBD1
cdr3_aa: CASARDSPRNYNSPLHF
cdr3_nt: TGTGCCAGCGCTAGGGACAGTCCGCGGAATTATAATTCACCCCTCCACTTT

j_call: TRBJ1-3
clone_size: .
v_call: TRBV15
d_call: .
cdr3_aa: CATSREGLHSGNTIYF
cdr3_nt: TGTGCCACCAGCAGGGAGGGACTCCACTCTGGAAACACCATATATTTT

j_call: TRBJ1-5
clone_size: .
v_call: TRBV6-5
d_call: .
cdr3_aa: CASGTTGSRQPQHF
cdr3_nt: TGTGCCAGCGGAACTACAGGGTCGCGGCAGCCCCAGCATTTT

j_call: TRBJ1-1
clone_size: few
v_call: TRBV14
d_call: .
cdr3_aa: CASSQGWNQQGTEAFF
cdr3_nt: TGTGCCAGCAGCCAGGGGTGGAACCAACAGGGCACTGAAGCTTTCTTT

j_call: TRBJ1-5
clone_size: .
v_call: TRBV18
d_call: .
cdr3_aa: CASSQTDHQPQHF
cdr3_nt: TGTGCCAGCTCACAGACAGATCATCAGCCCCAGCATTTT

j_call: TRBJ2-2
clone_size: .
v_call: TRBV7-2
d_call: .
cdr3_aa: CASSLFAPGNTGELFF
cdr3_nt: TGTGCCAGCAGCTTATTTGCCCCCGGGAACACCGGGGAGCTGTTTTTT

j_call: TRBJ2-2
clone_size: many
v_call: TRBV2
d_call: .
cdr3_aa: CASRKDRNTGELFF
cdr3_nt: TGTGCCAGCAGAAAGGACAGAAACACCGGGGAGCTGTTTTTT

j_call: TRBJ2-3
clone_size: few
v_call: TRBV5-1
d_call: .
cdr3_aa: CASSLPGTDTQYF
cdr3_nt: TGCGCCAGCTCCCTTCCCGGCACAGATACGCAGTATTTT

j_call: TRBJ2-1
clone_size: .
v_call: TRBV19
d_call: .
cdr3_aa: CASSQGDEQFF
cdr3_nt: TGTGCCAGTAGCCAGGGTGATGAGCAGTTCTTC

j_call: TRBJ2-2
clone_size: .
v_call: TRBV10-3
d_call: TRBD1
cdr3_aa: CAISLDRGLTGELFF
cdr3_nt: TGTGCCATCAGTCTGGACAGGGGACTCACCGGGGAGCTGTTTTTT